A single sample is the source of the 9 T cell receptor beta chains below, sequenced in a study of cytomegalovirus exposure and HLA in healthy donors. Amplification used 60 Vbeta primers and 13 Jbeta primers. Method: immunoSEQ multiplex PCR; TCRdb's copy keeps in-frame clones and lacks some. The sample records under 200,000 clones, 84% being singletons. Sequenced sample: PBMCs. Receptor source: a middle-aged man in good health and CMV-seropositive.

This chain links TRBV2 with TRBJ1-4, with TRBD1 as a possible D gene (5 bases). CDR1 is SNHLY, CDR2 FYNNEI, per germline. The CDR3 extends over 14 amino acids. V was pared by 3 bases and J by 4 bases, with 9 bases between. The CDR3 region is CASSEWGDNEKLFF. In DNA form, the CDR3 reads TGTGCCAGCAGTGAGTGGGGGGATAATGAAAAACTGTTTTTT.

The gene calls are TRBV6-1 and TRBJ1-5, with 8 bases fitting TRBD1. CDR3 length: 15 residues. Trimming cost V 6 bases and J 5 bases; bases outside gene matches: 9. CDR1 and CDR2 (germline): MNHNS, SASEGT. The CDR3 DNA reads as TGTGCCAGCAGACCCCAGGGGGCATTATATCAGCCCCAGCATTTT. It translates to CASRPQGALYQPQHF.

The CDR3 DNA reads as TGTGCCTGGAGTCCGGACAGGTCCTATGGCTACACCTTC. It encodes CAWSPDRSYGYTF. The V call is TRBV30, the J call TRBJ1-2; 7 bases map to TRBD1. V was clipped by 2 bases and J by 4 bases; unmatched bases: 4. This CDR3 has 13 amino acids. Germline values: CDR1 GTSNPN, CDR2 SVGIG (reference sequence).

The rearrangement links TRBV10-3 to TRBJ1-5; D gene unclear. V lost 6 bases and J lost 0, with 15 bases in between. The CDR3 length is 16 residues. The germline gives CDR1 ENHRY, CDR2 SYGVKD. DNA for the CDR3: TGTGCCATCAGCGGAGGGCAGCTTTATAGCAATCAGCCCCAGCATTTT. Amino acid sequence: CAISGGQLYSNQPQHF.

This clone was counted only a few times. The chain couples TRBV2 to TRBJ2-3; tentative D call: TRBD2 (5 bases). There are 16 residues in the CDR3. V was cut by 3 bases and J by 0 bases, with 13 bases left in between. Germline V gives CDR1 SNHLY, CDR2 FYNNEI. Here the CDR3 DNA reads TGTGCCAGCAGTGATAACCGAGCGGTTAGCACAGATACGCAGTATTTT. The encoded protein is CASSDNRAVSTDTQYF.

V usage is TRBV29-1 and J usage is TRBJ1-2, with D perhaps TRBD1 (6 bases). This CDR3 contains 15 residues. Germline loops: CDR1 SQVTM, CDR2 ANQGSEA. V was clipped by 1 base and J by 6 bases, with 18 bases between them. Written as DNA, the CDR3 is TGCAGCGTTGAAGGTGGGGACACGGGGGGAAATGGCTACACCTTC. It codes for CSVEGGDTGGNGYTF.

This clone has just a few counts. The CDR3 is CASSQGPSGNTIYF. The DNA of the CDR3 is TGTGCCAGCAGCCAGGGTCCCTCTGGAAACACCATATATTTT. The chain carries TRBV7-2 and TRBJ1-3; D may be TRBD1 (5 bases). CDR1 SGHTA and CDR2 FQGNSA come from the germline V gene. Trimming stripped 5 bases from V and 0 bases from J, with 8 bases between. The CDR3 runs to 14 residues.

The chain joins TRBV28 to TRBJ1-1; the D gene is possibly TRBD1 (6 bases). Germline V lookup: CDR1 MDHEN, CDR2 SYDVKM. The CDR3 runs 15 residues. V was pared by 6 bases and J by 5 bases, with 19 bases between. The CDR3 here is CASSPLGTRGTEAFF. The CDR3 DNA follows: TGTGCCAGCAGCCCACTCGGGACGAGGGGGACTGAAGCTTTCTTT. Variable domain in full (rest from reference TRBV28 and TRBJ1-1): DVKVTQSSRYLVKRTGEKVFLECVQDMDHENMFWYRQDPGLGLRLIYFSYDVKMKEKGDIPEGYSVSREKKERFSLILESASTNQTSMYLCASSPLGTRGTEAFFGQGTRLTVV.

V gene TRBV4-1 combines with J gene TRBJ1-2, with D possibly being TRBD1 (5 bases). The CDR3 contains 13 residues. CDR1 MGHRA and CDR2 YSYEKL come from the germline V gene. V was clipped by 4 bases and J by 2 bases, with 8 bases between them. The CDR3 spells CASSPQENYGYTF. CDR3 nucleotide sequence: TGCGCCAGCAGCCCACAGGAGAACTATGGCTACACCTTC.